A single sample is the source of the 17 T cell receptor beta chains below, sequenced in a study of shared clonotypes between healthy human individuals. Profiled with immunoSEQ multiplex PCR; TCRdb holds only in-frame clones, not every one. The repertoire holds 1 million to 1.2 million clones, with approximately 80% as singletons. Sequenced sample: memory CD4+ T cells from PBMCs. Subset described: CD45RA-negative fraction. These receptors all stem from a man younger than 30 in good health. Some clones in this sample may be carry-over from other donors' samples.

The rearrangement joins TRBV4-3 to TRBJ2-7; 7 bases map to TRBD2. Germline assignment: CDR1 LGHNA and CDR2 YSLEER. The CDR3 covers 16 residues. After removal of 4 bases from V and 5 bases from J, the junction contained 14 bases not matched to a gene. The CDR3 loop is CASSRGPTSDQNEQYF. As DNA, the CDR3 is TGCGCCAGCAGCCGGGGCCCAACTAGCGATCAAAACGAGCAGTACTTC.

The chain recombines TRBV30 with TRBJ2-5; 9 nucleotides align to TRBD2. TRBJ2-7 matches the DNA end more closely, so the J call is doubtful. The CDR3 extends over 16 amino acids. Germline V lookup: CDR1 GTSNPN, CDR2 SVGIG (reference sequence). The CDR3 DNA sequence: TGTGCCTGGAGTCTATATGTGACTAGCGGTTCCTACGAGCAGTACTTC. Encoded protein: CAWSLYVTSGSYEQYF.

Worth noting for this clone: An end of the junction does not agree with germline; a read error may underlie this. The chain employs TRBV28 and TRBJ2-7, with D perhaps TRBD2 (6 bases). Germline loops: CDR1 MDHEN, CDR2 SYDVKM. The CDR3 extends over 15 amino acids. DNA for the CDR3: TGTGCCAACAGTCCTGCGGGGCTATCTAACTACGAGCAGTACTTC. This sequence encodes CANSPAGLSNYEQYF.

The gene calls are TRBV28 and TRBJ2-1, with TRBD2 matching over 8 bases. After removal of 4 bases from V and 2 bases from J, the junction contained 7 bases not matched to a gene. This CDR3 spans 16 amino acids. Germline V gives CDR1 MDHEN, CDR2 SYDVKM. The CDR3 loop is CASSSQSGRTYNEQFF. CDR3 in DNA: TGTGCCAGCAGTTCCCAAAGCGGGAGAACCTACAATGAGCAGTTCTTC.

This clone has only a few counts. The chain employs TRBV7-8 and TRBJ1-1; tentative D call: TRBD1 (5 bases). CDR1 is SGHVS and CDR2 is FQNEAQ in the germline V gene. V was cut by 5 bases and J by 2 bases, with 18 bases left in between. This CDR3 spans 16 amino acids. CDR3: CASSQRAQGQNTEAFF. The CDR3 DNA follows: TGTGCCAGCAGCCAGCGTGCGCAGGGTCAAAACACTGAAGCTTTCTTT.

This clone has a count of ten or more. The chain combines TRBV5-1 with TRBJ2-2; 11 bases are shared with TRBD2. The germline V gene has CDR1 SGHRS and CDR2 YFSETQ. The CDR3 contains 18 residues. The V segment lost 3 bases and the J segment 0 bases; nucleotides outside the gene matches: 7. CDR3 nucleotide sequence: TGCGCCAGCAGCTATCAAGGACTAGCGGGCGCGAACACCGGGGAGCTGTTTTTT. Translating it yields CASSYQGLAGANTGELFF.

The J gene is TRBJ2-1, the V gene TRBV7-2, with 8 bases matching TRBD1. The junction had 18 bases not matched to a gene; V was cut back by 5 bases and J by 12 bases. Per the germline V gene, CDR1 is SGHTA and CDR2 is FQGNSA. The CDR3 is made up of 16 amino acids. The CDR3: CASSPLRDRQGPGQFF. CDR3 in DNA: TGTGCCAGCAGCCCCCTCCGGGACAGGCAGGGGCCTGGGCAGTTCTTC.

The chain employs TRBV2 and TRBJ2-1; D might be TRBD1 (6 bases). This CDR3 comprises 15 residues. Germline V gene data show CDR1 as SNHLY and CDR2 as FYNNEI. With 6 bases removed from V and 6 bases from J, the gap between germline ends came to 18 bases. The CDR3: CASRPRGIGVNEQFF. CDR3 bases: TGTGCCAGCAGGCCGAGGGGGATTGGGGTCAATGAGCAGTTCTTC.

The V gene is TRBV5-4, the J gene TRBJ2-4; TRBD1 agrees at 7 bases. Germline CDR1 is SGHNT and CDR2 is YYREEE (reference sequence). V dropped 4 bases and J dropped 5; count of bases not matched to a gene: 6. This CDR3 is built from 14 residues. The CDR3 DNA sequence: TGTGCCAGCAGCGGAAGAGACAGGGAAAACATTCAGTACTTC. Translation gives CASSGRDRENIQYF.

The chain uses TRBV6-5 and TRBJ2-7; 11 bases are a match to TRBD2. This CDR3 contains 15 residues. The V segment lost 6 bases and the J segment 1 base; nucleotides outside the gene matches: 5. Per germline, CDR1 MNHEY and CDR2 SVGAGI. Here the CDR3 DNA reads TGTGCCAGCAGCCGTAGCGGGAGGGGATCCTACGAGCAGTACTTC. This codes for CASSRSGRGSYEQYF.

The CDR3 is CASSQSDRETQYF. The CDR3 DNA reads as TGTGCCAGCAGCCAGTCGGACCGGGAGACCCAGTACTTC. The rearrangement uses TRBV4-2 and TRBJ2-5; D uncertain. The CDR3 covers 13 residues. Trimming shortened V by 3 bases and J by 5 bases, and 10 bases separated the two germline ends. Germline CDR1 reads LGHNA; CDR2 reads YNFKEQ.

This clone was counted once. The V and J genes are TRBV6-1 and TRBJ2-3; possibly TRBD1 for D (7 bases). This CDR3 region has 15 residues. Trimming stripped 7 bases from V and 1 base from J, with 15 bases between. Germline CDR1 is MNHNS and CDR2 is SASEGT. In nucleotides, the CDR3 is TGTGCCAGCACCCACGCAGGGGGGCGCACAGATACGCAGTATTTT. Protein: CASTHAGGRTDTQYF.

The chain is built from TRBV4-3 and TRBJ2-2; perhaps TRBD2 as D (6 bases). CDR1 is LGHNA and CDR2 is YSLEER in the germline V gene. This CDR3 has 15 amino acids. Trimming stripped 1 base from V and 5 bases from J, with 11 bases between. As DNA, the CDR3 is TGCGCCAGCAGCCAAGGGACTACAAAGACCGGGGAGCTGTTTTTT. Its translation is CASSQGTTKTGELFF.

The chain combines TRBV5-1 with TRBJ2-5; tentatively, D is TRBD2 (6 bases). Between the trimmed V and J ends, which lost 0 bases and 3 bases, there was a span of 15 bases. There are 16 residues in the CDR3. The V gene's germline CDR1 is SGHRS and CDR2 YFSETQ. CDR3 nucleotide sequence: TGCGCCAGCAGCTTGGCTTGGGGAGGCGGTAAAGAGACCCAGTACTTC. This encodes CASSLAWGGGKETQYF.

The chain is built from TRBV7-2 and TRBJ1-5; TRBD1 matches at 7 bases. The CDR3 has 17 residues. Germline V gives CDR1 SGHTA, CDR2 FQGNSA. The V segment lost 6 bases and the J segment 2 bases; nucleotides outside the gene matches: 13. CDR3 amino acids: CASSSREGGAGNQPQHF. Written as DNA, the CDR3 is TGTGCCAGCAGTTCCAGGGAAGGGGGCGCCGGCAATCAGCCCCAGCATTTT.

Details on this clone: Mismatch with germline at one junction end may stem from a read error. The V and J genes are TRBV7-9 and TRBJ2-3; 9 bases line up with TRBD2. The CDR3 totals 15 residues. The germline gives CDR1 SEHNR, CDR2 FQNEAQ (reference sequence). In DNA form, the CDR3 reads TGTGCCAGCAGCGTAGCGGGAGTAGGCACAGATACGCAGTATTTT. Translation: CASSVAGVGTDTQYF.

Comments on this clone: The same CDR3 is also encoded by other DNA sequences in this sample. This chain connects TRBV9 to TRBJ2-5; no definite D call. Per the germline V gene, CDR1 is SGDLS and CDR2 is YYNGEE. The CDR3 totals 12 residues. V lost 4 bases, J lost 5 bases, and 9 bases lay in between. The CDR3 protein is CASSPHEETQYF. CDR3 nucleotides: TGTGCCAGCAGCCCCCATGAGGAGACCCAGTACTTC.